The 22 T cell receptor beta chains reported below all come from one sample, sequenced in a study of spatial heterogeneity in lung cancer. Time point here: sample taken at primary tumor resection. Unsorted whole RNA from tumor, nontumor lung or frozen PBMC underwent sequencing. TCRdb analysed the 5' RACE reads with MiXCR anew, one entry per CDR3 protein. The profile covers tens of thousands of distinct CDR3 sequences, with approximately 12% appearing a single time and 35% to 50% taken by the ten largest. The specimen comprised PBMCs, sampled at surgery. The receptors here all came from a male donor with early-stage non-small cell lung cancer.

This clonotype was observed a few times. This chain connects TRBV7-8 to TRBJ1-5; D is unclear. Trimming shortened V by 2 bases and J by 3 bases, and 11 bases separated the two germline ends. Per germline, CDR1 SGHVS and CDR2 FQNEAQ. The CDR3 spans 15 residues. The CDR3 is CASSLLIEINQPQHF. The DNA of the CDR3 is TGTGCCAGCAGCTTATTGATCGAGATCAATCAGCCCCAGCATTTT.

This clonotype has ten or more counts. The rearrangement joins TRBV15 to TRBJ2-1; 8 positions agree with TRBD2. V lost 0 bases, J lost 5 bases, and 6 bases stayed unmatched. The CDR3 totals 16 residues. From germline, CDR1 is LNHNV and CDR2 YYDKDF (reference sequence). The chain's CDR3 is CATSRDLSGINNEQFF. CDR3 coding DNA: TGTGCCACCAGCAGAGACCTTAGCGGGATTAACAATGAGCAGTTCTTC.

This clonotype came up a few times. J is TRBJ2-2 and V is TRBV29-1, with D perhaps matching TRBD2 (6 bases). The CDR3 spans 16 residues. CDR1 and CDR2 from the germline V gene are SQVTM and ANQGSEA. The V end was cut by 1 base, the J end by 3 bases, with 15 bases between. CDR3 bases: TGCAGCGTTGAAGTCCTTAGCGGAGGATACACCGGGGAGCTGTTTTTT. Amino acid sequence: CSVEVLSGGYTGELFF.

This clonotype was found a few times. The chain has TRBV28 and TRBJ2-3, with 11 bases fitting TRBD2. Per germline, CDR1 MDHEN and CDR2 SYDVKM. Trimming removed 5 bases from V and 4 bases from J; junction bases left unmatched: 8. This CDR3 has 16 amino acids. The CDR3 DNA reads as TGTGCCAGCAGTCCCTTTCGGGGACTAGCGGCAGATACGCAGTATTTT. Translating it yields CASSPFRGLAADTQYF.

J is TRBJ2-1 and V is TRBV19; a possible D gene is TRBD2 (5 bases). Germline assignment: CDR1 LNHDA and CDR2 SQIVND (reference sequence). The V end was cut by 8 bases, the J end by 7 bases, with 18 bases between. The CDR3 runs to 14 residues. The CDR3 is CASGTRSEVNEQFF. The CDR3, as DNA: TGTGCCAGTGGAACCAGATCGGAGGTGAATGAGCAGTTCTTC.

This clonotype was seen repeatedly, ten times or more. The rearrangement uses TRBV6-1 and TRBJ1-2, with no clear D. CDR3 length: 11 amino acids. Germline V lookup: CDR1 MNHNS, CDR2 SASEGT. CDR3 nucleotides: TGTGCAGGCCTTAGAAACTATGGCTACACCTTC. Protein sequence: CAGLRNYGYTF.

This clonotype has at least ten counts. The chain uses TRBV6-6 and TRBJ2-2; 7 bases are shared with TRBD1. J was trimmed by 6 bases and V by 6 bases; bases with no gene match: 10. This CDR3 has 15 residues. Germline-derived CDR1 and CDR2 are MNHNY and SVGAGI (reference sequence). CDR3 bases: TGTGCCAGCAGCTCCGGGACAGATACCTCCGGGGAGCTGTTTTTT. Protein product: CASSSGTDTSGELFF.

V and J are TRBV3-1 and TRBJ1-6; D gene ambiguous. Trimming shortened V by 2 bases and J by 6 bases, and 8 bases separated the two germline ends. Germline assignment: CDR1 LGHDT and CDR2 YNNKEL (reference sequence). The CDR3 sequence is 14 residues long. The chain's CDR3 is CASSQLESNSPLHF. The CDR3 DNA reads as TGTGCCAGCAGCCAACTGGAAAGTAATTCACCCCTCCACTTT.

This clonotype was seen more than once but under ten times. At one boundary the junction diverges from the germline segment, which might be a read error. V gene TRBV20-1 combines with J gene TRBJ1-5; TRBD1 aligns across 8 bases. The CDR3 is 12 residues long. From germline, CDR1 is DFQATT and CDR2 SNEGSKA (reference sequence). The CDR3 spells CSAGDRGQPQHF. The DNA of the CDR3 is TGCAGTGCTGGAGACAGGGGTCAGCCCCAGCATTTT.

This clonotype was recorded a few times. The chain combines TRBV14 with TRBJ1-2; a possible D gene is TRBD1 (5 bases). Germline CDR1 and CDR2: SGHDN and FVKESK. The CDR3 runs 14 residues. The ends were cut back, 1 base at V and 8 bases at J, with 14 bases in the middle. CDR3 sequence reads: CASSQVIGTYGYTF. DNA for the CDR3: TGTGCCAGCAGCCAAGTGATAGGGACGTACGGCTACACCTTC.

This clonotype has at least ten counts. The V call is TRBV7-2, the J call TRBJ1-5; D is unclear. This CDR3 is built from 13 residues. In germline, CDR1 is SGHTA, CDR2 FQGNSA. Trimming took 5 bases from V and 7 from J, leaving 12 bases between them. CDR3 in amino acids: CASSPVAGQPQHF. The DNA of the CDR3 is TGTGCCAGCAGCCCCGTCGCGGGCCAGCCCCAGCATTTT.

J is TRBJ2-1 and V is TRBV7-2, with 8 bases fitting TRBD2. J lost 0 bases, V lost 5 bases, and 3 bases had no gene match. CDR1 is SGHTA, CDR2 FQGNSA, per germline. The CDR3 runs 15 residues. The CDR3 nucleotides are TGTGCCAGCAGCCGACTAGCGATCTCCTACAATGAGCAGTTCTTC. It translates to CASSRLAISYNEQFF.

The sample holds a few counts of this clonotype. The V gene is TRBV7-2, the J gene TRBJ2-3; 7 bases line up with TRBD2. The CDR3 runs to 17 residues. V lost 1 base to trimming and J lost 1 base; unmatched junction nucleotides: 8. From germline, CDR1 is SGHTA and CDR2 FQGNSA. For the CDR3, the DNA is TGTGCCAGCAGCTTAGATTTGGCGGGAGCGGGCACAGATACGCAGTATTTT. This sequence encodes CASSLDLAGAGTDTQYF.

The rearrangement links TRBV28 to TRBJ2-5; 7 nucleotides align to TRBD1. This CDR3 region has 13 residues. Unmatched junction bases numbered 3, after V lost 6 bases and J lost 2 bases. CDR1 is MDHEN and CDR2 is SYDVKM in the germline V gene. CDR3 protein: CASRMTGQETQYF. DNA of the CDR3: TGTGCCAGCAGAATGACAGGGCAAGAGACCCAGTACTTC.

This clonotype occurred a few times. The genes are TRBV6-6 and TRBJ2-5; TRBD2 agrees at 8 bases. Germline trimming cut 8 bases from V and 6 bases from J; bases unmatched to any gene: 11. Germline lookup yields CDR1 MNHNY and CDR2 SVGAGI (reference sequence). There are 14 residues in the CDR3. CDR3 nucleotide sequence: TGTGCCAGCCTGCAGAGCGGGAGAATCCAGACCCAGTACTTC. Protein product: CASLQSGRIQTQYF.

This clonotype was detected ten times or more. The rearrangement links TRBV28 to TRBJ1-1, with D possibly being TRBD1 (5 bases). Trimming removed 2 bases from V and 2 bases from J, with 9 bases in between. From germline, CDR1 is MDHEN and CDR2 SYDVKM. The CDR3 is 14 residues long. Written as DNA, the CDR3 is TGTGCCAGCAGTTTAGAACGGACAAACACTGAAGCTTTCTTT. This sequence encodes CASSLERTNTEAFF.

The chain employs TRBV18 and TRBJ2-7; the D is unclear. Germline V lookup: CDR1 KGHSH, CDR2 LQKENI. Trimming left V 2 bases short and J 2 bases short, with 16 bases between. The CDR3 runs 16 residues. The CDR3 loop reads CASSPGPAQATYEQYF. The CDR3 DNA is TGTGCCAGCTCACCAGGGCCCGCCCAGGCAACCTACGAGCAGTACTTC. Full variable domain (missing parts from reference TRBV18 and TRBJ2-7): NAGVMQNPRHLVRRRGQEARLRCSPMKGHSHVYWYRQLPEEGLKFMVYLQKENIIDESGMPKERFSAEFPKEGPSILRIQQVVRGDSAAYFCASSPGPAQATYEQYFGPGTRLTVT.

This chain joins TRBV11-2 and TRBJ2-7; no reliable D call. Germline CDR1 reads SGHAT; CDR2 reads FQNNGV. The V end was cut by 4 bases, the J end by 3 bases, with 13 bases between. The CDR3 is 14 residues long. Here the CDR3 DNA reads TGTGCCAGCAGCTCCCCTGGGCAGATCTACGAGCAGTACTTC. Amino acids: CASSSPGQIYEQYF.

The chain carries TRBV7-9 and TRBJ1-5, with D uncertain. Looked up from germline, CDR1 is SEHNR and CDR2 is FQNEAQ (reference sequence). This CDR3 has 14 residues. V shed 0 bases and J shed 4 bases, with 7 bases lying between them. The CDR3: CASSLAQPNQPQHF. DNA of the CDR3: TGTGCCAGCAGCTTAGCCCAACCTAATCAGCCCCAGCATTTT.

CDR3 residues: CASSLGMKDTQYF. The CDR3 coding sequence is TGTGCCAGCAGCTTGGGAATGAAAGATACGCAGTATTTT. The J gene is TRBJ2-3, the V gene TRBV5-6, with D unclear. This CDR3 is built from 13 residues. Germline CDR1 and CDR2: SGHDT and YYEEEE. V lost 0 bases to trimming and J lost 5 bases, with 7 bases between them.

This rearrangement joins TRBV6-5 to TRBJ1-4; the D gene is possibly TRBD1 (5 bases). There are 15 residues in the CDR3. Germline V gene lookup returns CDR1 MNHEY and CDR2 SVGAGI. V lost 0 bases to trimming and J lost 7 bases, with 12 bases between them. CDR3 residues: CASSYSSGYGEKLFF. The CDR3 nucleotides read TGTGCCAGCAGTTACTCTTCAGGGTACGGTGAAAAACTGTTTTTT.

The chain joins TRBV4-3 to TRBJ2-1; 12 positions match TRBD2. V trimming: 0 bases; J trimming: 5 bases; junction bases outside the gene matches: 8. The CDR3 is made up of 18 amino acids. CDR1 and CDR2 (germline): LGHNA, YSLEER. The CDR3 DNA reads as TGCGCCAGCAGCCAAGAGGGCCGCCTAGCGGGGGGGAACAATGAGCAGTTCTTC. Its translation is CASSQEGRLAGGNNEQFF.